This TCR beta chain was sequenced for a study of blood T cells in healthy people across ages. As for this clonotype: The antigen remains unidentified. One end of the junction varies from germline; a read error may be responsible.

A sample-barcoded 5' primer and a J-beta primer mix were used in a second PCR of roughly 7 to 11 cycles. TCRdb independently ran MiXCR on the 5' RACE reads; one entry per CDR3 protein. The table records hundreds of thousands of distinct CDR3 sequences, over 40% of them present only once. General study points: With unsorted PBMCs, a conclusive comparison of naive versus antigen-experienced cells was not possible. Estimates of total diversity, which came from one million sequenced T cells, were considered to be underestimates. Observed TCR beta diversity per million T cells went down as age went up. This fall followed a roughly linear course with age.

The CDR3 totals 14 residues. Germline CDR1 reads SNHLY; CDR2 reads FYNNEI. There were healthy Caucasian individuals from Russia, aged roughly 6 to 95, serving as donors. Source material: blood. The rearrangement links TRBV2 to TRBJ2-1, with TRBD1 matching 7 bases. The sequence came from a woman over 75 in good health. CDR3 in amino acids: CTSKQDRPHNEQFF. In DNA, the CDR3 is TGTACCAGCAAGCAGGACAGGCCCCACAATGAGCAGTTCTTC. Together with reference TRBV2 and TRBJ2-1, the CDR3 gives the full variable domain: EPEVTQTPSHQVTQMGQEVILRCVPISNHLYFYWYRQILGQKVEFLVSFYNNEISEKSEIFDDQFSVERPDGSNFTLKIRSTKLEDSAMYFCTSKQDRPHNEQFFGPGTRLTVL.